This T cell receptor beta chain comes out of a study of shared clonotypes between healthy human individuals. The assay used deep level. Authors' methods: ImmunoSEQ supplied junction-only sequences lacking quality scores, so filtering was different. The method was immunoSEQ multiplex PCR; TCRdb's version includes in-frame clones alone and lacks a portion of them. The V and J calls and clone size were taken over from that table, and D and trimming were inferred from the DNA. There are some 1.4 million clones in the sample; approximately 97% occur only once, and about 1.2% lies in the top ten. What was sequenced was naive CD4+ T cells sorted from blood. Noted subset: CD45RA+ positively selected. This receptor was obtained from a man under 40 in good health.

Here the CDR3 DNA reads TGTGCCAGCAGCCTTATAGTGCAGGGAGGCTCTGGGGCCAACGTCCTGACTTTC. It specifies CASSLIVQGGSGANVLTF. The rearrangement joins TRBV7-8 to TRBJ2-6, with D possibly being TRBD2 (6 bases). The germline V and J ends were trimmed by 5 bases and 0 bases, with 17 bases remaining between them. The CDR3 runs to 18 residues. Germline V gene data show CDR1 as SGHVS and CDR2 as FQNEAQ.